A single sample gave rise to the 15 T cell receptor beta chains below, sequenced in a study of T cell repertoires in cytomegalovirus infection. TCRdb ran MiXCR on the reads and lists one entry per CDR3 protein. The sample contains 700,000 to 850,000 distinct CDR3 sequences, about 30% of which appear only once. Which antigens these TCRs recognize remains unknown. The starting material was cultured CD8+ T cells from PBMCs, obtained from culture after CMV antigen stimulation. These receptors all stem from a human donor in good health (CMV status not recorded). Some clones in this sample may be carry-over from other donors' samples.

The rearrangement joins TRBV10-3 to TRBJ2-5, with 7 bases identical to TRBD1. The CDR3 is made up of 14 amino acids. The J segment lost 5 bases and the V segment lost 3 bases, leaving 6 bases of the junction unmatched. Looked up from germline, CDR1 is ENHRY and CDR2 is SYGVKD. The CDR3 loop is CAISDFTGDETQYF. The CDR3 DNA reads TGTGCCATCAGTGATTTCACAGGGGACGAGACCCAGTACTTC.

This clonotype was recorded many times. The gene calls are TRBV4-1 and TRBJ2-1, with TRBD1 matching over 8 bases. Trimming cost V 0 bases and J 4 bases; bases outside gene matches: 8. This CDR3 comprises 17 residues. The germline V gene has CDR1 MGHRA and CDR2 YSYEKL. The CDR3 loop reads CASSQDPDREPYNEQFF. The CDR3 bases are TGCGCCAGCAGCCAAGATCCGGACAGGGAGCCTTACAATGAGCAGTTCTTC.

The chain employs TRBV10-3 and TRBJ1-2; 8 bases line up with TRBD1. This CDR3 is 15 amino acids long. Looked up from germline, CDR1 is ENHRY and CDR2 is SYGVKD. The V gene end was trimmed by 7 bases and the J gene end by 1 base; junction bases not matched to a gene: 8. CDR3 in amino acids: CAIKEPGQVNYGYTF. In DNA form, the CDR3 reads TGTGCCATCAAAGAGCCGGGACAGGTTAACTATGGCTACACCTTC.

The V call is TRBV28, the J call TRBJ1-5, with a weak D call TRBD1 (5 bases). The V gene lost 6 bases and the J gene lost 4 bases, with 19 bases spanning the gap. This CDR3 contains 16 residues. CDR1 is MDHEN and CDR2 is SYDVKM in the germline V gene. The CDR3 DNA reads TGTGCCAGCAGAGCTCCCCTGGGGGAGGAAAATCAGCCCCAGCATTTT. It specifies CASRAPLGEENQPQHF.

The chain joins TRBV5-6 to TRBJ1-1; 11 bases map to TRBD1. The CDR3 covers 16 residues. Trimming at V came to 0 bases and at J to 7 bases, leaving 8 bases not matched to a gene. Germline V lookup: CDR1 SGHDT, CDR2 YYEEEE. The CDR3 nucleotides are TGTGCCAGCAGCTTGGCCGGGGGACAGGGGGGAAGTGAAGCTTTCTTT. Protein: CASSLAGGQGGSEAFF. Complete variable domain (other parts from reference TRBV5-6 and TRBJ1-1): DAGVTQSPTHLIKTRGQQVTLRCSPKSGHDTVSWYQQALGQGPQFIFQYYEEEERQRGNFPDRFSGHQFPNYSSELNVNALLLGDSALYLCASSLAGGQGGSEAFFGQGTRLTVV.

A few counts support this clonotype. The chain combines TRBV12-3 or TRBV12-4 with TRBJ2-2; TRBD2 matches at 9 bases. This CDR3 is 19 amino acids long. V was pared by 0 bases and J by 4 bases, with 12 bases of the junction left unmatched. As DNA, the CDR3 is TGTGCCAGCAGTTTAGCGCCAAGCGGGGGGTTTTCGGGCACCGGGGAGCTGTTTTTT. Protein: CASSLAPSGGFSGTGELFF.

The V call is TRBV15, the J call TRBJ2-5; D gene ambiguous. CDR1 is LNHNV and CDR2 is YYDKDF in the germline V gene (reference sequence). V lost 2 bases and J lost 5, with 18 bases in between. This CDR3 contains 16 residues. CDR3 protein: CATSRHQLRPAETQYF. CDR3 DNA sequence: TGTGCCACCAGCAGACACCAACTGAGGCCGGCGGAGACCCAGTACTTC.

This clonotype was seen ten or more times. V gene TRBV7-9 combines with J gene TRBJ2-1; 9 nucleotides agree with TRBD1. The ends lost 4 bases at V and 9 bases at J; junction bases unmatched: 10. Germline CDR1 is SEHNR and CDR2 is FQNEAQ (reference sequence). The CDR3 spans 15 residues. CDR3 bases: TGTGCCAGCAGCTCCATCCGGGACAGGGTTGGTGAGCAGTTCTTC. Protein sequence: CASSSIRDRVGEQFF.

This clonotype was recorded a few times. The CDR3 is CAISDPGRRENEQYF. DNA of the CDR3: TGTGCCATCAGTGATCCGGGACGTCGAGAGAACGAGCAGTACTTC. The chain couples TRBV10-3 to TRBJ2-7; tentatively, D is TRBD1 or TRBD2 (5 bases each). Germline CDR1 is ENHRY and CDR2 is SYGVKD. Trimming removed 3 bases at V and 5 bases at J, with 17 bases between. The CDR3 runs 15 residues.

This chain uses TRBV2 with TRBJ2-5, with 7 bases lining up with TRBD2. Looked up from germline, CDR1 is SNHLY and CDR2 is FYNNEI. The V gene end was trimmed by 8 bases and the J gene end by 5 bases; junction bases not matched to a gene: 2. The CDR3 runs to 11 residues. For the CDR3, the DNA is TGTGCCAGCTTCGGGGGGGAGACCCAGTACTTC. Its translation is CASFGGETQYF.

This clonotype has just a few counts. The V call is TRBV4-1, the J call TRBJ2-3; D might be TRBD2 (6 bases). The V end lost 0 bases, the J end lost 2 bases, and 12 bases lay between the germline ends. From germline, CDR1 is MGHRA and CDR2 YSYEKL. The CDR3 loop spans 16 amino acids. The CDR3 sequence is CASSQDSQGLTDTQYF. The CDR3 region has the DNA TGCGCCAGCAGCCAAGATTCCCAGGGACTCACAGATACGCAGTATTTT.

This sequence joins TRBV4-2 and TRBJ2-2; TRBD2 agrees at 9 bases. The CDR3 extends over 14 amino acids. Germline CDR1 is LGHNA and CDR2 is YNFKEQ. CDR3 sequence (DNA): TGTGCAGTACAGGGGCGGGGGGGCACCGGGGAGCTGTTTTTT. This translates into CAVQGRGGTGELFF.

This chain connects TRBV29-1 to TRBJ2-1; 9 positions agree with TRBD1. The trim removed 5 bases at V and 3 bases at J, leaving 8 bases unmatched. The CDR3 consists of 15 residues. Germline-derived CDR1 and CDR2 are SQVTM and ANQGSEA. In nucleotides, the CDR3 is TGCAGCGTTCTTCGACAGGGGGATATCTACAATGAGCAGTTCTTC. This gives the protein CSVLRQGDIYNEQFF.

V gene TRBV14 combines with J gene TRBJ1-2, with 8 bases matching TRBD1. The CDR3 spans 17 residues. V shed 1 base and J 4 bases; nucleotides not matched to a gene: 11. Germline loops: CDR1 SGHDN, CDR2 FVKESK. CDR3 nucleotides: TGTGCCAGCAGCCAAGTAAGGGGCCGACAGGGGAGCTATGGCTACACCTTC. Encoded protein: CASSQVRGRQGSYGYTF.

The chain uses TRBV4-1 and TRBJ2-2; TRBD2 might be the D (6 bases). The length of the CDR3 is 15 residues. The V end was cut by 1 base, the J end by 3 bases, with 9 bases between. Germline loops: CDR1 MGHRA, CDR2 YSYEKL. Here the CDR3 reads CASSQVPGDTGELFF. In DNA form, the CDR3 reads TGCGCCAGCAGCCAAGTTCCGGGGGACACCGGGGAGCTGTTTTTT.